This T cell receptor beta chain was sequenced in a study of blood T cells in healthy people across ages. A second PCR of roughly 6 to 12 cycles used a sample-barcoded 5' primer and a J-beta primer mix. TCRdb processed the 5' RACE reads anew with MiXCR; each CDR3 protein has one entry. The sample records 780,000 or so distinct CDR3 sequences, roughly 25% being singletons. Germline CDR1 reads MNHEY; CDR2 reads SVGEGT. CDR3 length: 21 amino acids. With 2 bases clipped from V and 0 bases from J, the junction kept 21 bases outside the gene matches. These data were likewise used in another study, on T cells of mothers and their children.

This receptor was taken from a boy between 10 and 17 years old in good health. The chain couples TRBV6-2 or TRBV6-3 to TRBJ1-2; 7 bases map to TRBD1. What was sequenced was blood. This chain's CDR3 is CASSYDGTVAWPGRTNYGYTF. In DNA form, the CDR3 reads TGTGCCAGCAGTTACGATGGGACAGTCGCGTGGCCCGGGAGGACTAACTATGGCTACACCTTC.